This T cell receptor beta chain was profiled in a study of T-cell memory formation after mild COVID-19. Study information: The study found TCR clusters largely donor specific.

MiXCR, applied by TCRdb to the 5' RACE reads, yields one record per CDR3 protein. The data show about 130,000 distinct CDR3 sequences, with roughly 15% seen just once and more than 11% held by the top ten. Study findings and constraints: Contracting CD4+ clones were located mainly in CM and EM, and CD8+ clones in EMRA.

Per the germline V gene, CDR1 is MNHEY and CDR2 is SVGAGI. Trimming stripped 5 bases from V and 6 bases from J, with 17 bases between. This CDR3 spans 15 amino acids. This clonotype appeared a few times. Antigen specificity is unknown. V is TRBV6-5 and J is TRBJ2-1; D remains unclear. The sequence came from an adult woman who had mild COVID-19 (a few samples of this study predate the infection). Cell type and time point are not known. Sequencing was carried out using PBMCs or a T cell subset sorted from them (not recorded which). The CDR3 DNA reads as TGTGCCAGCAGTCGTCGACTTCAAAGGCTCAATGAGCAGTTCTTC. Its protein is CASSRRLQRLNEQFF.